The 18 T cell receptor beta chains listed next were all sequenced from one sample in a study of blood T cells in healthy people across ages. A second about 6 to 12 cycle PCR used barcoded and J-beta primers. TCRdb reprocessed the 5' RACE reads with MiXCR, giving one entry per CDR3 protein. This sample yields 550,000 to 750,000 distinct CDR3 sequences, of which under 25% are seen a single time; 3% to 4.5% belongs to the top ten. Sequencing was done on a sample of blood. These receptors were taken from a man between 65 and 85 years old in good health.

Ten or more counts support this clonotype. The chain uses TRBV7-9 and TRBJ2-5, with 9 bases that match TRBD2. V was clipped by 1 base and J by 4 bases; unmatched bases: 1. The CDR3 consists of 14 residues. The germline CDR1 and CDR2 sequences are SEHNR and FQNEAQ (reference sequence). The CDR3 region has the DNA TGTGCCAGCAGCTTAGATAGCGGGAGAGAGACCCAGTACTTC. This translates into CASSLDSGRETQYF.

This clonotype was counted at least ten times. The chain couples TRBV11-2 to TRBJ2-1, with 9 bases lining up with TRBD2. This CDR3 comprises 15 residues. CDR1 and CDR2 (germline): SGHAT, FQNNGV. The V segment lost 1 base and the J segment 4 bases; nucleotides outside the gene matches: 2. CDR3 sequence (DNA): TGTGCCAGCAGCTTAGGGACTAGCGCTTACAATGAGCAGTTCTTC. Protein product: CASSLGTSAYNEQFF.

This chain connects TRBV6-5 to TRBJ2-5, with D perhaps assigned TRBD1 or TRBD2 (5 bases each). CDR1 MNHEY and CDR2 SVGAGI come from the germline V gene. The CDR3 has 15 residues. V was clipped by 1 base and J by 5 bases, with 14 bases between them. The CDR3 nucleotides read TGTGCCAGCAGTTACTGGGGGTATGAGGAGGAGACCCAGTACTTC. Encoded protein: CASSYWGYEEETQYF.

This clonotype occurred a few times. This chain joins TRBV10-3 and TRBJ2-1, with D perhaps matching TRBD2 (6 bases). The CDR3 length is 15 residues. CDR1 ENHRY and CDR2 SYGVKD come from the germline V gene. V gave up 5 bases and J gave up 4 bases, with 15 bases separating them. CDR3 residues: CAISTPGLPYNEQFF. The CDR3 DNA reads as TGTGCCATCAGTACGCCGGGACTCCCGTACAATGAGCAGTTCTTC.

The rearrangement links TRBV28 to TRBJ2-1; 11 bases match TRBD2. CDR1 is MDHEN, CDR2 SYDVKM, per germline. V was clipped by 4 bases and J by 6 bases; unmatched bases: 8. CDR3 length: 16 residues. The CDR3 loop reads CASSSIGTSGFNEQFF. The CDR3 nucleotides read TGTGCCAGCAGTTCAATTGGGACTAGCGGATTCAATGAGCAGTTCTTC.

This clonotype was recorded a few times. The chain uses TRBV6-5 and TRBJ2-1; perhaps TRBD2 as D (5 bases). Trimming stripped 7 bases from V and 4 bases from J, with 11 bases between. Germline V gives CDR1 MNHEY, CDR2 SVGAGI. The CDR3 is made up of 13 amino acids. The CDR3 DNA reads as TGTGCCAGCATGGGGAGAGCGTACAATGAGCAGTTCTTC. It encodes CASMGRAYNEQFF.

There are a few counts of this clonotype. The CDR3 region is CASSEAQGDESYEQYF. The CDR3 DNA sequence: TGTGCCAGCAGTGAAGCGCAAGGGGACGAATCCTACGAGCAGTACTTC. The gene calls are TRBV2 and TRBJ2-7; D may match TRBD1 or TRBD2 (5 bases each). CDR1 SNHLY and CDR2 FYNNEI come from the germline V gene. The V end lost 0 bases, the J end lost 1 base, and 13 bases lay between the germline ends. This CDR3 spans 16 amino acids.

This clonotype appeared many times. The J gene is TRBJ2-7, the V gene TRBV29-1; D perhaps matches TRBD1 (6 bases). V shed 0 bases and J shed 2 bases, with 11 bases lying between them. This CDR3 comprises 14 residues. Germline lookup yields CDR1 SQVTM and CDR2 ANQGSEA. This CDR3 is CSVEDQGSPYEQYF. CDR3 sequence (DNA): TGCAGCGTTGAAGATCAGGGGTCCCCCTACGAGCAGTACTTC.

The rearrangement joins TRBV5-1 to TRBJ2-6; TRBD2 matches 8 bases. The junction had 12 bases not matched to a gene; V was cut back by 4 bases and J by 0 bases. Germline CDR1 and CDR2: SGHRS and YFSETQ. This CDR3 contains 19 residues. CDR3 region: CASSGTIAGSASGANVLTF. The DNA of the CDR3 is TGCGCCAGCAGCGGGACAATAGCGGGATCAGCCTCTGGGGCCAACGTCCTGACTTTC. Complete variable domain (other parts from reference TRBV5-1 and TRBJ2-6): KAGVTQTPRYLIKTRGQQVTLSCSPISGHRSVSWYQQTPGQGLQFLFEYFSETQRNKGNFPGRFSGRQFSNSRSEMNVSTLELGDSALYLCASSGTIAGSASGANVLTFGAGSRLTVL.

This clonotype was picked up a small number of times. The chain joins TRBV4-1 to TRBJ2-2; D is unclear. V was trimmed by 0 bases and J by 3 bases, leaving 11 bases between them. The CDR3 is made up of 16 amino acids. Germline CDR1 is MGHRA and CDR2 is YSYEKL. The DNA of the CDR3 is TGCGCCAGCAGCCAAGATCAAGCAGCGTACACCGGGGAGCTGTTTTTT. Its protein is CASSQDQAAYTGELFF.

This clonotype has a count of ten or more. This chain links TRBV28 with TRBJ2-7; 8 bases fit TRBD2. The CDR3 runs 14 residues. Trimming at V came to 2 bases and at J to 2 bases, leaving 2 bases not matched to a gene. The germline V gene encodes CDR1 MDHEN and CDR2 SYDVKM. The CDR3 DNA sequence: TGTGCCAGCAGTTTAAGCGGGAGCGCCTACGAGCAGTACTTC. Its translation is CASSLSGSAYEQYF.

The chain uses TRBV5-1 and TRBJ2-5, with 7 positions matching TRBD1. CDR1 and CDR2 from the germline V gene are SGHRS and YFSETQ. V lost 1 base, J lost 2 bases, and 8 bases stayed unmatched. The CDR3 spans 16 residues. DNA of the CDR3: TGCGCCAGCAGCTTGACCGACAGGGCCCTTCAAGAGACCCAGTACTTC. This translates into CASSLTDRALQETQYF.

V is TRBV7-2 and J is TRBJ2-7; 13 bases match TRBD2. This CDR3 contains 16 residues. The ends lost 5 bases at V and 3 bases at J; junction bases unmatched: 7. CDR1 is SGHTA and CDR2 is FQGNSA in the germline V gene. The CDR3 DNA sequence: TGTGCCAGCAGCCCTGGGACTAGCGGGATATACTACGAGCAGTACTTC. Protein product: CASSPGTSGIYYEQYF.

This clonotype was detected a few times. The V call is TRBV20-1, the J call TRBJ2-7; 14 bases fit TRBD2. Germline CDR1 reads DFQATT; CDR2 reads SNEGSKA (reference sequence). The V segment lost 0 bases and the J segment 2 bases; nucleotides outside the gene matches: 3. The CDR3 consists of 16 residues. The CDR3, as DNA: TGCAGTGCTAGAGAGGGGACTAGCGGGAGACCCTACGAGCAGTACTTC. This codes for CSAREGTSGRPYEQYF.

This clonotype has a single count. V is TRBV4-3 and J is TRBJ2-1, with TRBD1 identical over 9 bases. The junction had 10 bases not matched to a gene; V was cut back by 1 base and J by 0 bases. CDR3 length equals 19 residues. Germline V CDR1 and CDR2: LGHNA, YSLEER. CDR3 amino acids: CASSQGTSMTGGSYNEQFF. In DNA, the CDR3 is TGCGCCAGCAGCCAAGGGACGTCTATGACAGGGGGCTCCTACAATGAGCAGTTCTTC.

The chain joins TRBV20-1 to TRBJ2-5, with D perhaps TRBD2 (6 bases). The J call may be wrong; the DNA end is better matched by TRBJ2-1. This CDR3 has 14 amino acids. CDR1 is DFQATT and CDR2 is SNEGSKA in the germline V gene (reference sequence). The CDR3 reads CSARGGPGYNEQFF. The CDR3 DNA reads as TGCAGTGCTAGGGGAGGACCAGGATACAATGAGCAGTTCTTC.

This clonotype was detected only a few times. The chain uses TRBV12-3 or TRBV12-4 and TRBJ1-1; a possible D gene is TRBD1 (5 bases). The CDR3 runs to 15 residues. V lost 2 bases to trimming and J lost 1 base, with 11 bases between them. The CDR3 DNA sequence: TGTGCCAGCAGTTTAAGGGGAGAGGGGAACACTGAAGCTTTCTTT. Amino acid sequence: CASSLRGEGNTEAFF.

V is TRBV29-1 and J is TRBJ2-3; TRBD2 aligns across 9 bases. The CDR3 runs 14 residues. The germline gives CDR1 SQVTM, CDR2 ANQGSEA. V shed 4 bases, J shed 2 bases, and the junction held 4 bases outside the gene matches. The CDR3: CSVASGRITDTQYF. CDR3 nucleotide sequence: TGCAGCGTTGCCAGCGGGAGGATCACAGATACGCAGTATTTT.